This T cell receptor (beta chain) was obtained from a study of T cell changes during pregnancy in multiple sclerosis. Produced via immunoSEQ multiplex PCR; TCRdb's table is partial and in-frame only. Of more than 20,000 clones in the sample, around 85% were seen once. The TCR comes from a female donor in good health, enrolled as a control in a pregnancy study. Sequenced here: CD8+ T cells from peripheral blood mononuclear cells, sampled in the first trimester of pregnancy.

Here the CDR3 reads CASSLGSGRARNEQFF. CDR3 DNA sequence: TGTGCCAGCAGTTTGGGTAGCGGGAGGGCTCGGAATGAGCAGTTCTTC. This rearrangement joins TRBV28 to TRBJ2-1, with TRBD2 matching 11 bases. Per the germline V gene, CDR1 is MDHEN and CDR2 is SYDVKM. Trimming took 3 bases from V and 7 from J; bases not matched to a gene: 8. The CDR3 is made up of 16 amino acids.